The 26 T cell receptor beta chains below come from one sample, sequenced in a study of cytomegalovirus exposure and HLA in healthy donors. PCR primers comprised 60 Vbeta and 13 Jbeta primers. Sequenced by immunoSEQ multiplex PCR; TCRdb stores in-frame clones only, minus some. The sample holds around 200,000 clones, under 80% seen once. The source material was PBMCs. Receptors originate from a female donor in good health and CMV-seronegative.

This clone was seen a handful of times. The chain has TRBV6-6 and TRBJ1-2, with a weak D call TRBD1 (5 bases). The germline CDR1 and CDR2 sequences are MNHNY and SVGAGI (reference sequence). V dropped 0 bases and J dropped 13 bases, with 15 bases sitting between them. The CDR3 contains 13 residues. CDR3 DNA: TGTGCCAGCAGTTACTCTGGCGGGGGATTTAGCACCTTC. Amino acids: CASSYSGGGFSTF.

CDR3 nucleotide sequence: TGTGCCAGCAGCGTAGGTCCGGGCGGGATTGAGCAGTACTTC. Residues: CASSVGPGGIEQYF. This chain connects TRBV9 to TRBJ2-7, with D possibly matching TRBD2 (6 bases). Germline V CDR1 and CDR2: SGDLS, YYNGEE. The CDR3 totals 14 residues. Trimming stripped 0 bases from V and 7 bases from J, with 14 bases between.

This clone was detected once. The CDR3 reads CASSPPGGLYNQPQHF. Written as DNA, the CDR3 is TGTGCCAGCTCACCACCGGGGGGGCTGTACAATCAGCCCCAGCATTTT. The chain combines TRBV18 with TRBJ1-5; D might be TRBD1 (6 bases). V dropped 0 bases and J dropped 3 bases, with 12 bases sitting between them. The germline gives CDR1 KGHSH, CDR2 LQKENI. This CDR3 has 16 residues.

This chain connects TRBV5-4 to TRBJ2-5; D may be TRBD2 (5 bases). The last part of the DNA fits TRBJ2-7 better; the J call may be wrong. The CDR3 runs to 15 residues. CDR1 is SGHNT, CDR2 YYREEE, per germline (reference sequence). This CDR3 is CASSTRTGTAPEQYF. Here the CDR3 DNA reads TGTGCCAGCAGCACCAGGACTGGAACCGCTCCCGAGCAGTACTTC.

The gene calls are TRBV19 and TRBJ1-2; TRBD1 aligns across 7 bases. Trimming at V came to 6 bases and at J to 1 base, leaving 11 bases not matched to a gene. This CDR3 is built from 16 residues. Germline CDR1 and CDR2: LNHDA and SQIVND (reference sequence). The CDR3 protein is CASRPIGTAINYGYTF. The CDR3 nucleotides are TGTGCCAGTAGGCCGATCGGGACAGCGATTAACTATGGCTACACCTTC. The full variable domain, rest sourced from reference TRBV19 and TRBJ1-2, is DGGITQSPKYLFRKEGQNVTLSCEQNLNHDAMYWYRQDPGQGLRLIYYSQIVNDFQKGDIAEGYSVSREKKESFPLTVTSAQKNPTAFYLCASRPIGTAINYGYTFGSGTRLTVV.

This chain joins TRBV28 and TRBJ1-4; D is perhaps TRBD1 (6 bases). Germline V gene data show CDR1 as MDHEN and CDR2 as SYDVKM. The V end was cut by 6 bases, the J end by 0 bases, with 11 bases between. There are 15 residues in the CDR3. CDR3 bases: TGTGCCAGCAGCATGGGGACAACAACTAATGAAAAACTGTTTTTT. This gives the protein CASSMGTTTNEKLFF.

A single count supports this clone. This rearrangement joins TRBV7-9 to TRBJ1-6; 9 bases are shared with TRBD1. CDR1 and CDR2 (germline): SEHNR, FQNEAQ (reference sequence). J gave up 9 bases and V 0 bases, and 3 bases lay outside the gene matches. The CDR3 covers 15 residues. The CDR3 region has the DNA TGTGCCAGCAGCTTAGCCGGGACAGGGCCTTCACCCCTCCACTTT. Its protein is CASSLAGTGPSPLHF. The complete variable domain, with remaining parts taken from reference TRBV7-9 and TRBJ1-6, reads DTGVSQNPRHKITKRGQNVTFRCDPISEHNRLYWYRQTLGQGPEFLTYFQNEAQLEKSRLLSDRFSAERPKGSFSTLEIQRTEQGDSAMYLCASSLAGTGPSPLHFGNGTRLTVT.

This chain links TRBV2 with TRBJ2-1; 11 bases agree with TRBD2. V shed 4 bases, J shed 3 bases, and the junction held 8 bases outside the gene matches. The CDR3 totals 17 residues. The germline V gene encodes CDR1 SNHLY and CDR2 FYNNEI. Here the CDR3 DNA reads TGTGCCAGCAGTGGTAGTACTAGCGGGAGCCGCTACAATGAGCAGTTCTTC. Its translation is CASSGSTSGSRYNEQFF.

The table lists this clone with a count of one. The chain joins TRBV4-1 to TRBJ2-1; 11 positions agree with TRBD2. This CDR3 comprises 17 residues. The J segment lost 6 bases and the V segment lost 3 bases, leaving 10 bases of the junction unmatched. From germline, CDR1 is MGHRA and CDR2 YSYEKL. CDR3 sequence reads: CASSHAELAGALNEQFF. Written as DNA, the CDR3 is TGCGCCAGCAGCCATGCTGAACTAGCGGGGGCCCTCAATGAGCAGTTCTTC.

This clone was counted once. The V gene is TRBV19, the J gene TRBJ2-2, with no clear D. Deletions cut 1 base from V and 14 bases from J, with 23 bases between. CDR1 and CDR2 from the germline V gene are LNHDA and SQIVND (reference sequence). The CDR3 has 16 amino acids. The CDR3 nucleotides read TGTGCCAGTAGTATAGTCGATAATGCCCCCTTTTCTAGTCTGTTTTTT. Encoded protein: CASSIVDNAPFSSLFF.

The J gene is TRBJ1-1, the V gene TRBV2; the D gene is possibly TRBD1 (6 bases). Germline CDR1 is SNHLY and CDR2 is FYNNEI. The germline V and J ends were trimmed by 0 bases and 8 bases, with 13 bases remaining between them. The CDR3 contains 14 residues. The chain's CDR3 is CASSEARLGGEAFF. CDR3 DNA: TGTGCCAGCAGTGAAGCCAGATTAGGGGGAGAAGCTTTCTTT. Full variable domain (outside the CDR3, taken from reference TRBV2 and TRBJ1-1): EPEVTQTPSHQVTQMGQEVILRCVPISNHLYFYWYRQILGQKVEFLVSFYNNEISEKSEIFDDQFSVERPDGSNFTLKIRSTKLEDSAMYFCASSEARLGGEAFFGQGTRLTVV.

The gene calls are TRBV19 and TRBJ1-3; D ambiguous. The V gene lost 5 bases and the J gene lost 3 bases, with 17 bases spanning the gap. The CDR3 length is 16 residues. The V gene's germline CDR1 is LNHDA and CDR2 SQIVND (reference sequence). The CDR3 coding sequence is TGTGCCAGTAGTTACTCGGGTTTGGCCCGTGGAAACACCATATATTTT. Amino acid sequence: CASSYSGLARGNTIYF. Looking up the rest from reference TRBV19 and TRBJ1-3 gives the full variable domain: DGGITQSPKYLFRKEGQNVTLSCEQNLNHDAMYWYRQDPGQGLRLIYYSQIVNDFQKGDIAEGYSVSREKKESFPLTVTSAQKNPTAFYLCASSYSGLARGNTIYFGEGSWLTVV.

This clone was recorded once. The same CDR3 is also encoded by other DNA sequences in this sample. The chain employs TRBV19 and TRBJ2-3; 7 bases fit TRBD1. CDR3 length equals 13 residues. CDR1 LNHDA and CDR2 SQIVND come from the germline V gene (reference sequence). The J segment lost 4 bases and the V segment lost 7 bases, leaving 5 bases of the junction unmatched. The CDR3, as DNA: TGTGCCAGTAAGGTTCAGGGGGCAGATACGCAGTATTTT. It encodes CASKVQGADTQYF.

The CDR3 nucleotides are TGTGCCAGCAGTTTATTGGGCTTGGTGAGACAGGGGAGGACTGAAGCTTTCTTT. It specifies CASSLLGLVRQGRTEAFF. The chain carries TRBV27 and TRBJ1-1, with 8 positions matching TRBD1. The CDR3 sequence is 18 residues long. Trimming cost V 1 base and J 5 bases; bases outside gene matches: 15. Germline lookup yields CDR1 MNHEY and CDR2 SMNVEV (reference sequence).

This sequence joins TRBV28 and TRBJ1-4, with 7 bases lining up with TRBD1. The CDR3 consists of 15 residues. With 4 bases clipped from V and 3 bases from J, the junction kept 5 bases outside the gene matches. Germline V CDR1 and CDR2: MDHEN, SYDVKM. CDR3 region: CASSSFGTANEKLFF. CDR3 DNA: TGTGCCAGCAGTTCTTTCGGGACAGCTAATGAAAAACTGTTTTTT.

The chain has TRBV4-1 and TRBJ2-2, with D perhaps TRBD1 (5 bases). The V gene lost 0 bases and the J gene lost 4 bases, with 15 bases spanning the gap. The V gene's germline CDR1 is MGHRA and CDR2 YSYEKL. This CDR3 region has 17 residues. The chain's CDR3 is CASSQDIRDMGTGELFF. The CDR3 nucleotides are TGCGCCAGCAGCCAAGATATCAGGGATATGGGCACCGGGGAGCTGTTTTTT.

V and J are TRBV28 and TRBJ1-6; D call uncertain. CDR1 MDHEN and CDR2 SYDVKM come from the germline V gene. Trimming pared 5 bases from V and 6 bases from J, leaving 23 bases between. The length of the CDR3 is 18 residues. CDR3 nucleotides: TGTGCCAGCAGTGAGACGGGAGTAATCGACTATTTTAATTCACCCCTCCACTTT. Translated: CASSETGVIDYFNSPLHF.

This clone was found once. V gene TRBV13 combines with J gene TRBJ2-2; a possible D gene is TRBD2 (5 bases). The CDR3 contains 15 residues. The V gene lost 3 bases and the J gene lost 4 bases, with 12 bases spanning the gap. Germline loops: CDR1 PRHDT, CDR2 FYEKMQ (reference sequence). DNA for the CDR3: TGTGCCAGCAGCTTCCGGGGAATCAGCACCGGGGAGCTGTTTTTT. This codes for CASSFRGISTGELFF. Using reference TRBV13 and TRBJ2-2 for the parts outside the CDR3, the full variable domain is AAGVIQSPRHLIKEKRETATLKCYPIPRHDTVYWYQQGPGQDPQFLISFYEKMQSDKGSIPDRFSAQQFSDYHSELNMSSLELGDSALYFCASSFRGISTGELFFGEGSRLTVL.

V gene TRBV6-8 combines with J gene TRBJ2-7; the D gene is possibly TRBD2 (6 bases). Germline V gives CDR1 MNHGY, CDR2 SAAAGT. This CDR3 spans 19 amino acids. V gave up 0 bases and J gave up 6 bases, with 27 bases separating them. CDR3 residues: CASSYSSRVEVRGLGEQYF. The CDR3 bases are TGTGCCAGCAGTTACTCGTCCCGTGTCGAGGTGCGGGGCCTCGGCGAGCAGTACTTC.

The V call is TRBV28, the J call TRBJ2-3; D is ambiguous. CDR1 MDHEN and CDR2 SYDVKM come from the germline V gene. The CDR3 totals 13 residues. Trimming cost V 0 bases and J 7 bases, with 8 bases left between them. CDR3 DNA: TGTGCCAGCAGTTTATGGGCCCAGAATACGCAGTATTTT. This codes for CASSLWAQNTQYF.

This chain connects TRBV4-3 to TRBJ2-1; 14 bases are a match to TRBD2. Germline V gives CDR1 LGHNA, CDR2 YSLEER. Trimming at V came to 3 bases and at J to 7 bases, leaving 8 bases not matched to a gene. The CDR3 runs to 17 residues. In nucleotides, the CDR3 is TGCGCCAGCAGCCAGGATATACGGACTAGCGGGGGGAATGAGCAGTTCTTC. It is translated as CASSQDIRTSGGNEQFF.

The V call is TRBV5-8, the J call TRBJ2-5; D perhaps matches TRBD2 (5 bases). This CDR3 contains 15 residues. Germline assignment: CDR1 SGHTS and CDR2 YDEGEE. V shed 6 bases and J shed 4 bases, with 19 bases lying between them. For the CDR3, the DNA is TGTGCCAGCACCTCAGCCGAGGGCCCCACAGAGACCCAGTACTTC. As protein: CASTSAEGPTETQYF.

The chain has TRBV19 and TRBJ1-1, with D uncertain. V shed 6 bases and J shed 4 bases, with 12 bases lying between them. Germline CDR1 LNHDA, CDR2 SQIVND (reference sequence). The CDR3 extends over 13 amino acids. The CDR3 DNA sequence: TGTGCCAGTAGGCGGGATCCGGGCACTGAAGCTTTCTTT. Its protein product is CASRRDPGTEAFF.

V usage is TRBV9 and J usage is TRBJ2-3; 14 bases match TRBD2. Germline assignment: CDR1 SGDLS and CDR2 YYNGEE. The CDR3 has 16 residues. Trimming cost V 3 bases and J 5 bases; bases outside gene matches: 5. The CDR3 coding sequence is TGTGCCAGCAGCGCCGGACTAGCGGGAGGCAGAGATACGCAGTATTTT. This codes for CASSAGLAGGRDTQYF.

The chain recombines TRBV9 with TRBJ2-2, with a tentative D call TRBD1 (5 bases). This CDR3 contains 16 residues. The germline gives CDR1 SGDLS, CDR2 YYNGEE. The V gene lost 4 bases and the J gene lost 4 bases, with 17 bases spanning the gap. CDR3 loop: CASSPKTDRPTGELFF. Here the CDR3 DNA reads TGTGCCAGCAGCCCTAAAACCGACAGACCCACCGGGGAGCTGTTTTTT.

This chain connects TRBV5-1 to TRBJ1-1; TRBD1 matches at 8 bases. Germline CDR1 SGHRS, CDR2 YFSETQ. Unmatched junction bases numbered 5, after V lost 3 bases and J lost 4 bases. The CDR3 extends over 14 amino acids. The DNA for the CDR3 is TGCGCCAGCAGCTATGGACAGGGTGGCACTGAAGCTTTCTTT. The encoded protein is CASSYGQGGTEAFF.